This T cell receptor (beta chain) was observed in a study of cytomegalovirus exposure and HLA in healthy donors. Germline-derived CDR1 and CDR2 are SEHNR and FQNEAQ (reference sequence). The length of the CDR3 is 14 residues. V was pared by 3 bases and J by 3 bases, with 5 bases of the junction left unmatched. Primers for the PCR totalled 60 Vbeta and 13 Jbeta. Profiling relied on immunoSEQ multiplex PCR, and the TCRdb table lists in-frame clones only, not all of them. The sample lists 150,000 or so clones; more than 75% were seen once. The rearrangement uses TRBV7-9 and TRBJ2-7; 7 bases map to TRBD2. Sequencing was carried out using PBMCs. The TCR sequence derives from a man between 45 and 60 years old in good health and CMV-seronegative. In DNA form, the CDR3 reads TGTGCCAGCAGCTTGGACGGGGGGAACTACGAGCAGTACTTC. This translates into CASSLDGGNYEQYF.